This T cell receptor (beta chain) was observed in a study of PD-1 blockade in classical Hodgkin lymphoma. Germline V gene sequence: CDR1 SGHDT, CDR2 YYEEEE. There are 15 residues in the CDR3. Deletions cut 0 bases from V and 2 bases from J, with 10 bases between. Brentuximab vedotin exposure varied among the patients, all of whom had relapsed after autologous stem cell transplantation. The repertoire was sequenced with immunoSEQ multiplex PCR; TCRdb's copy has only in-frame clones and lacks some. This sample has about 97,000 clones, with around nine tenths found just once. The clonotype originates from a human donor with classical Hodgkin lymphoma. The chain uses TRBV5-6 and TRBJ2-3, with D tentatively TRBD1 (5 bases). This specimen consisted of peripheral blood mononuclear cells (PBMCs), obtained before the second cycle of nivolumab. The CDR3 reads CASSLDRSHTDTQYF. CDR3 in DNA: TGTGCCAGCAGCTTGGACAGGAGTCACACAGATACGCAGTATTTT.